This TCR beta chain was sequenced in a study of cytomegalovirus exposure and HLA in healthy donors. In this sample, this clone turned up once. The CDR3 totals 14 residues. Germline lookup yields CDR1 LNHDA and CDR2 SQIVND (reference sequence). V dropped 8 bases and J dropped 0; count of bases not matched to a gene: 2. Healthy bone marrow donors supplied every sample. Use of 60 Vbeta and 13 Jbeta primers characterized the PCR. Profiling relied on immunoSEQ multiplex PCR, and the TCRdb table lists in-frame clones only, not all of them. The data contain fewer than 250,000 clones, around four fifths of them singletons.

The specimen was PBMCs. The J gene is TRBJ1-5, the V gene TRBV19, with 9 bases identical to TRBD1. This TCR derives from a woman aged 50 to 60 in good health and CMV-seropositive. The CDR3 DNA sequence: TGTGCCAGTGGACAGGGGTATAGCAATCAGCCCCAGCATTTT. Translation: CASGQGYSNQPQHF. The entire variable domain, with the rest obtained from reference TRBV19 and TRBJ1-5, is as follows: DGGITQSPKYLFRKEGQNVTLSCEQNLNHDAMYWYRQDPGQGLRLIYYSQIVNDFQKGDIAEGYSVSREKKESFPLTVTSAQKNPTAFYLCASGQGYSNQPQHFGDGTRLSIL.